Each of the 23 T cell receptor beta chains below was sequenced from the same sample in a study of T cell responses to AZD1222 COVID-19 vaccine. Here immunoSEQ multiplex PCR was the method, and the copy in TCRdb shows in-frame clones only, minus some. The data hold approximately 100,000 clones, with 85% observed a single time. The sample was peripheral blood, taken 28 days after the second AZD1222 dose. These receptors all come from an adult who received the AZD1222 COVID-19 vaccine.

This clone was recorded a few times. The chain links TRBV7-2 to TRBJ1-2; the D is unclear. The V and J ends lost 8 bases and 7 bases respectively, with 14 bases between them. Germline CDR1 and CDR2: SGHTA and FQGNSA. The CDR3 contains 12 residues. CDR3 coding DNA: TGTGCCAGCCGGAGAGGCGTGGGTGGCTACACCTTC. Translating it yields CASRRGVGGYTF.

The J gene is TRBJ2-1, the V gene TRBV7-2, with D perhaps matching TRBD1 (5 bases). The CDR3 runs 15 residues. With 5 bases removed from V and 0 bases from J, the gap between germline ends came to 11 bases. Per germline, CDR1 SGHTA and CDR2 FQGNSA. The CDR3 DNA reads TGTGCCAGCAGCCAGGGAAGGAGCTCCTACAATGAGCAGTTCTTC. Amino acid sequence: CASSQGRSSYNEQFF.

V gene TRBV3-1 (or the pseudogene TRBV3-2) combines with J gene TRBJ1-5; D call uncertain. The CDR3 has 14 amino acids. V lost 6 bases to trimming and J lost 6 bases, with 15 bases between them. The germline CDR1 and CDR2 sequences are LGHDT and YNNKEL (reference sequence). CDR3 in amino acids: CASSPFGRGQPQHF. The CDR3 DNA follows: TGTGCCAGCAGTCCGTTTGGGCGCGGTCAGCCCCAGCATTTT.

The table lists this clone with a count of one. The V gene is TRBV2, the J gene TRBJ1-4; no firm D call. The CDR3 sequence is 12 residues long. Germline V lookup: CDR1 SNHLY, CDR2 FYNNEI. The V gene lost 4 bases and the J gene lost 2 bases, with 2 bases spanning the gap. CDR3 DNA sequence: TGTGCCAGCAGTGTTACTAATGAAAAACTGTTTTTT. The encoded protein is CASSVTNEKLFF.

The chain combines TRBV6-5 with TRBJ1-1; D is unclear. The V gene lost 5 bases and the J gene lost 1 base, with 14 bases spanning the gap. Germline V gene data show CDR1 as MNHEY and CDR2 as SVGAGI. There are 15 residues in the CDR3. DNA of the CDR3: TGTGCCAGCAGTCCCTCGTTAGGCCCGAACACTGAAGCTTTCTTT. This codes for CASSPSLGPNTEAFF.

V gene TRBV9 combines with J gene TRBJ2-1; D might be TRBD1 (6 bases). The germline V gene has CDR1 SGDLS and CDR2 YYNGEE. Trimming cost V 2 bases and J 4 bases, with 7 bases left between them. The length of the CDR3 is 13 residues. In nucleotides, the CDR3 is TGTGCCAGCAGCGTCGGGACATACAATGAGCAGTTCTTC. Translating it yields CASSVGTYNEQFF.

The rearrangement links TRBV15 to TRBJ2-1, with D perhaps TRBD1 (6 bases). The CDR3 spans 16 residues. V was clipped by 4 bases and J by 8 bases, with 21 bases between them. Germline V CDR1 and CDR2: LNHNV, YYDKDF (reference sequence). CDR3 in amino acids: CATSTPVGGRGDEQFF. In DNA form, the CDR3 reads TGTGCCACCAGCACGCCCGTTGGGGGCCGTGGGGATGAGCAGTTCTTC.

The chain combines TRBV6-5 with TRBJ1-6, with D perhaps TRBD1 (5 bases). V was shortened by 2 bases and J by 4 bases, with 9 bases between the two germline ends. This CDR3 is built from 15 residues. The germline V gene has CDR1 MNHEY and CDR2 SVGAGI. The CDR3 DNA follows: TGTGCCAGCAGTTACAGGCAGGGTTATAATTCACCCCTCCACTTT. Its protein is CASSYRQGYNSPLHF.

A note on this clone: Sequence at one end of the junction differs from germline and may be a read error. J is TRBJ2-1 and V is TRBV7-2, with no clear D. This CDR3 has 14 residues. Germline CDR1 SGHTA, CDR2 FQGNSA. The CDR3 DNA reads TGTGCCAGCAGTTTAGGCCTCATTGGCTTCCAGCAGTTCTTC. As protein: CASSLGLIGFQQFF.

This chain links TRBV4-1 with TRBJ1-3; D not certain. CDR1 and CDR2 from the germline V gene are MGHRA and YSYEKL. Trimming left V 4 bases short and J 0 bases short, with 13 bases between. CDR3 length: 16 residues. The CDR3 is CASSRTYGSSGNTIYF. CDR3 in DNA: TGCGCCAGCAGCCGCACCTATGGGAGCTCTGGAAACACCATATATTTT.

The chain combines TRBV28 with TRBJ1-2; D perhaps matches TRBD1 (6 bases). V dropped 2 bases and J dropped 5 bases, with 9 bases sitting between them. Per germline, CDR1 MDHEN and CDR2 SYDVKM. This CDR3 has 13 amino acids. The CDR3 loop reads CASSLGGAYGYTF. In DNA form, the CDR3 reads TGTGCCAGCAGTTTAGGGGGGGCGTATGGCTACACCTTC.

The CDR3 DNA reads as TGTGCCAGCAGTGACAGGGAGACTGAAGCTTTCTTT. Protein sequence: CASSDRETEAFF. The chain has TRBV6-1 and TRBJ1-1, with D tentatively TRBD1 (5 bases). Looked up from germline, CDR1 is MNHNS and CDR2 is SASEGT. The CDR3 has 12 amino acids. Trimming took off 3 bases at V and 5 bases at J, with 7 bases between the two ends.

This clone was found once. The chain has TRBV6-1 and TRBJ2-7; D unclear. In germline, CDR1 is MNHNS, CDR2 SASEGT. V lost 1 base and J lost 2, with 6 bases in between. The length of the CDR3 is 13 residues. CDR3 nucleotide sequence: TGTGCCAGCAGTGAAGGATTCGCCTACGAGCAGTACTTC. It yields the protein CASSEGFAYEQYF.

V is TRBV10-1 and J is TRBJ1-1; 9 bases fit TRBD1. V gave up 6 bases and J gave up 5 bases; unmatched junction bases: 4. CDR1 and CDR2 (germline): WNHNN, SYGVQD (reference sequence). This CDR3 is built from 13 residues. The CDR3 here is CASRKTGGTEAFF. The CDR3 DNA reads TGCGCCAGCAGGAAGACAGGGGGGACTGAAGCTTTCTTT.

The V call is TRBV6-5, the J call TRBJ1-6; no clear D. Germline-derived CDR1 and CDR2 are MNHEY and SVGAGI. The CDR3 is 15 residues long. V shed 5 bases and J shed 7 bases, with 15 bases lying between them. CDR3 nucleotides: TGTGCCAGCAGTCCCCGTGCGGGCGGGAATTCACCCCTCCACTTT. Protein: CASSPRAGGNSPLHF.

This chain joins TRBV3-1 (or the pseudogene TRBV3-2) and TRBJ2-2; the match to TRBD2 covers 9 bases. Germline V gene sequence: CDR1 LGHDT, CDR2 YNNKEL (reference sequence). The CDR3 extends over 14 amino acids. V was pared by 5 bases and J by 6 bases, with 4 bases of the junction left unmatched. DNA for the CDR3: TGTGCCAGCAGCGGCGGGGGGGCTCCCGGGGAGCTGTTTTTT. Translation gives CASSGGGAPGELFF.

The chain combines TRBV7-2 with TRBJ1-5, with D unresolved. This CDR3 is 13 amino acids long. V was pared by 4 bases and J by 4 bases, with 8 bases between. The germline gives CDR1 SGHTA, CDR2 FQGNSA. This CDR3 is CASSSRGNQPQHF. The CDR3 region has the DNA TGTGCCAGCAGCTCTCGGGGTAATCAGCCCCAGCATTTT.

The genes are TRBV6-5 and TRBJ1-3; possible D gene TRBD1, 5 bases. V was pared by 6 bases and J by 4 bases, with 16 bases between. The CDR3 length is 15 residues. Germline CDR1 is MNHEY and CDR2 is SVGAGI. CDR3 DNA: TGTGCCAGCAGGCTCACACGCGGACAAGGAAACACCATATATTTT. Residues: CASRLTRGQGNTIYF.

The V call is TRBV12-3 or TRBV12-4, the J call TRBJ2-3; no definite D call. Trimming shortened V by 5 bases and J by 8 bases, and 5 bases separated the two germline ends. This CDR3 has 10 residues. CDR3 bases: TGTGCCAGCAGTCTTGTTACGCAGTATTTT. Protein: CASSLVTQYF.

V is TRBV7-9 and J is TRBJ2-1; TRBD1 agrees at 8 bases. Per germline, CDR1 SEHNR and CDR2 FQNEAQ (reference sequence). V was pared by 6 bases and J by 8 bases, with 3 bases of the junction left unmatched. CDR3 length equals 12 residues. The CDR3 DNA is TGTGCCAGCAGAGACAGGGGAGATGAGCAGTTCTTC. Its protein product is CASRDRGDEQFF.

Concerning this clone itself: This sample also contains other DNA sequences that code for the same CDR3. The chain's CDR3 is CSVGEETQYF. The DNA for the CDR3 is TGCAGCGTCGGGGAAGAGACCCAGTACTTC. The chain employs TRBV29-1 and TRBJ2-5; D perhaps matches TRBD2 (5 bases). The CDR3 sequence is 10 residues long. Germline V gene sequence: CDR1 SQVTM, CDR2 ANQGSEA. The V and J ends lost 6 bases and 3 bases respectively, with 5 bases between them.

The V and J genes are TRBV27 and TRBJ2-1; 16 nucleotides agree with TRBD2. The CDR3 is made up of 14 amino acids. Germline values: CDR1 MNHEY, CDR2 SMNVEV (reference sequence). After removal of 8 bases from V and 9 bases from J, the junction contained 4 bases not matched to a gene. CDR3: CASSGLAGGSEQFF. In DNA, the CDR3 is TGTGCCAGCTCGGGACTAGCGGGAGGGAGTGAGCAGTTCTTC.

This sequence joins TRBV2 and TRBJ1-2, with unresolved D. Germline V gene data show CDR1 as SNHLY and CDR2 as FYNNEI. Trimming cost V 9 bases and J 2 bases, with 7 bases left between them. The CDR3 has 11 amino acids. CDR3 sequence (DNA): TGTGCCAGGTCCGGGAACTATGGCTACACCTTC. This gives the protein CARSGNYGYTF.